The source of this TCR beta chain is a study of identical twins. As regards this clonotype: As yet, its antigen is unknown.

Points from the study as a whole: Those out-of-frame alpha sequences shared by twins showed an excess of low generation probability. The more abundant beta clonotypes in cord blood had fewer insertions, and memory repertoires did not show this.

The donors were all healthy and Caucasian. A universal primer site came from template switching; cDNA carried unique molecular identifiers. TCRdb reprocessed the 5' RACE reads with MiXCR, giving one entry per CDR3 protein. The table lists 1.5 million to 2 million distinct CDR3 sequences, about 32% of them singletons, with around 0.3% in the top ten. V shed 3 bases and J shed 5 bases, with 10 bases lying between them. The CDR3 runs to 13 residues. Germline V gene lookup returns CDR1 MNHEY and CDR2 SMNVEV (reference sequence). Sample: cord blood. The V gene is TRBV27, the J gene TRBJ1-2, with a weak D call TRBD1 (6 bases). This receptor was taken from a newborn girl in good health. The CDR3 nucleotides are TGTGCCAGCAGTTTCCGAGGACAGTATGGCTACACCTTC. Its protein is CASSFRGQYGYTF.